Below are 9 T cell receptor beta chains sequenced from a single sample in a study of shared clonotypes between healthy human individuals. Positively selected for CCR7, the CD45RO-negative cells used as naive CD8 cells excluded terminally differentiated effector memory CD45RA+ cells. The protocol was immunoSEQ multiplex PCR, while the TCRdb copy is restricted to in-frame clones and leaves out a portion. This table holds approximately 1.9 million clones, around 93% found once. Specimen: naive CD8+ T cells from PBMCs. These receptors were obtained from a man younger than 35 in good health. Some clones in this sample may be carry-over from other donors' samples.

This clone was seen a handful of times. Other nucleotide sequences from this sample produce the same CDR3. This sequence joins TRBV27 and TRBJ2-6; no reliable D call. There are 13 residues in the CDR3. CDR1 and CDR2 from the germline V gene are MNHEY and SMNVEV (reference sequence). Deletions cut 5 bases from V and 0 bases from J, with 2 bases between. DNA of the CDR3: TGTGCCAGCAGTATCTCTGGGGCCAACGTCCTGACTTTC. Amino acid sequence: CASSISGANVLTF.

This clone appeared a single time. Since a much larger clone is just one base distant, this may be a read error. The chain employs TRBV25-1 and TRBJ2-7; no firm D call. V was shortened by 5 bases and J by 1 base, with 3 bases between the two germline ends. CDR1 and CDR2 (germline): MGHDK, SYGVNS. The CDR3 consists of 11 residues. The DNA of the CDR3 is TGTGCCAGCAGTCCTTCCTACGAGCAGTACTTC. This gives the protein CASSPSYEQYF.

This clone was counted a single time. The rearrangement uses TRBV10-3 and TRBJ1-1; D is unresolved. Trimming left V 3 bases short and J 0 bases short, with 8 bases between. The CDR3 contains 14 residues. The germline V gene encodes CDR1 ENHRY and CDR2 SYGVKD. The DNA for the CDR3 is TGTGCCATCAGTGAAGAGGCCTTGAACACTGAAGCTTTCTTT. This encodes CAISEEALNTEAFF.

J is TRBJ2-7 and V is TRBV5-4, with D hard to call. V shed 0 bases and J shed 2 bases, with 9 bases lying between them. Germline V gene sequence: CDR1 SGHNT, CDR2 YYREEE (reference sequence). The length of the CDR3 is 14 residues. CDR3 amino acids: CASSLADTAYEQYF. In nucleotides, the CDR3 is TGTGCCAGCAGCTTGGCGGATACGGCCTACGAGCAGTACTTC. Looking up the rest from reference TRBV5-4 and TRBJ2-7 gives the full variable domain: ETGVTQSPTHLIKTRGQQVTLRCSSQSGHNTVSWYQQALGQGPQFIFQYYREEENGRGNFPPRFSGLQFPNYSSELNVNALELDDSALYLCASSLADTAYEQYFGPGTRLTVT.

The chain uses TRBV6-5 and TRBJ2-5; maybe TRBD1 (6 bases). The CDR3 covers 15 residues. V lost 6 bases and J 10 bases, leaving 24 bases between the germline ends. CDR1 MNHEY and CDR2 SVGAGI come from the germline V gene. DNA for the CDR3: TGTGCCAGCAGCCGGAGAGGGGGAAACCCACAGGGCCAGTACTTC. This codes for CASSRRGGNPQGQYF.

This chain links TRBV19 with TRBJ1-1; 8 bases fit TRBD1. The CDR3 contains 20 residues. Trimming cost V 4 bases and J 1 base; bases outside gene matches: 20. The germline CDR1 and CDR2 sequences are LNHDA and SQIVND (reference sequence). DNA of the CDR3: TGTGCCAGTAGTAATAGCGGGCGAACACTGACAGGGGCCAAGAACACTGAAGCTTTCTTT. Protein product: CASSNSGRTLTGAKNTEAFF.

V gene TRBV5-1 combines with J gene TRBJ2-3, with 7 bases that match TRBD2. In germline, CDR1 is SGHRS, CDR2 YFSETQ. There are 15 residues in the CDR3. The V and J ends lost 4 bases and 6 bases, in that order; junction bases with no gene match: 11. The CDR3 reads CASSPWAGDYDTQYF. The CDR3 bases are TGCGCCAGCAGCCCCTGGGCGGGAGATTACGATACGCAGTATTTT. The full variable domain, in which reference TRBV5-1 and TRBJ2-3 provide the parts outside the CDR3, is KAGVTQTPRYLIKTRGQQVTLSCSPISGHRSVSWYQQTPGQGLQFLFEYFSETQRNKGNFPGRFSGRQFSNSRSEMNVSTLELGDSALYLCASSPWAGDYDTQYFGPGTRLTVL.

The rearrangement uses TRBV7-9 and TRBJ1-2; TRBD1 agrees at 7 bases. The CDR3 is 16 residues long. V lost 5 bases, J lost 1 base, and 10 bases stayed unmatched. The germline V gene encodes CDR1 SEHNR and CDR2 FQNEAQ (reference sequence). CDR3 sequence (DNA): TGTGCCAGCAGCCGAGCAGGGGACAGATTTAACTATGGCTACACCTTC. Encoded protein: CASSRAGDRFNYGYTF.

This chain connects TRBV5-6 to TRBJ1-3; D possibly corresponds to TRBD1 (5 bases). Germline CDR1 reads SGHDT; CDR2 reads YYEEEE. V lost 2 bases to trimming and J lost 0 bases, with 21 bases between them. This CDR3 is 19 amino acids long. The CDR3 coding sequence is TGTGCCAGCAGCTTAGGGATTTACGTGGAGGACATCTCTGGAAACACCATATATTTT. It is translated as CASSLGIYVEDISGNTIYF. The entire variable domain, with the rest obtained from reference TRBV5-6 and TRBJ1-3, is as follows: DAGVTQSPTHLIKTRGQQVTLRCSPKSGHDTVSWYQQALGQGPQFIFQYYEEEERQRGNFPDRFSGHQFPNYSSELNVNALLLGDSALYLCASSLGIYVEDISGNTIYFGEGSWLTVV.